The rows below give T cell receptor beta chains drawn from one sample of a study of monozygotic twins with inflammatory bowel disease. Following a re-call of the 5' RACE reads, TCRdb has one entry per CDR3 protein and lacks DNA. In total, the table holds just over 300,000 distinct CDR3 sequences. Sequenced sample: blood. These receptor sequences come from a human donor with ulcerative colitis or Crohn's disease, or a healthy co-twin of an affected twin (not recorded which). CDR3s include the opening cysteine and the closing phenylalanine or tryptophan. Fields, in order: J gene, V gene, CDR3 protein.

TRBJ2-3,TRBV12-3/TRBV12-4,CASSLARLAGGQDTQYF
TRBJ2-2,TRBV19,CASSIDRVGAGELFF
TRBJ2-7,TRBV7-2,CASSLNSGAYEQYF
TRBJ2-3,TRBV28,CASSRENTQYF
TRBJ1-1,TRBV29-1,CSVSTGRTEAFF
TRBJ1-6,TRBV6-2/TRBV6-3,CASKIGRFQSPLHF
TRBJ1-2,TRBV29-1,CSVGQGLGGYTF
TRBJ2-7,TRBV6-6,CATSPRQVYEQYF
TRBJ2-7,TRBV5-5,CASSFPGLAGRYEQYF
TRBJ1-2,TRBV12-3/TRBV12-4,CASSPSGAEGYTF
TRBJ2-5,TRBV7-9,CASSETGGSQETQYF
TRBJ2-1,TRBV7-2,CASSFDRSSYNEQFF
TRBJ2-7,TRBV18,CASSPAQGAYEQYF
TRBJ1-2,TRBV18,CASSRGQGASMYGYTF
TRBJ2-7,TRBV7-2,CASRLARPPYEQYF
TRBJ2-1,TRBV5-1,CASSFQLSGRGNEQFF
TRBJ2-3,TRBV20-1,CSATPSRASTDTQYF
TRBJ2-7,TRBV18,CASSKDRGRPYEQYF
TRBJ2-1,TRBV5-1,CASRAGSYNEQFF
TRBJ1-1,TRBV5-5,CASSLGQTEAFF
TRBJ1-3,TRBV7-2,CASSRQHTIYF
TRBJ2-7,TRBV11-2,CASSPPGVGYEQYF
TRBJ2-7,TRBV5-6,CASSFRRGLFEQYF
TRBJ1-2,TRBV12-3/TRBV12-4,CASSLGTFGYTF
TRBJ2-7,TRBV7-9,CASSYVPRTGSPYEQYF
TRBJ2-1,TRBV7-9,CASSWRTGGYNEQFF
TRBJ2-1,TRBV5-1,CASSLMSAGGSVNEQFF
TRBJ1-6,TRBV5-5,CASSFRDPPLHF